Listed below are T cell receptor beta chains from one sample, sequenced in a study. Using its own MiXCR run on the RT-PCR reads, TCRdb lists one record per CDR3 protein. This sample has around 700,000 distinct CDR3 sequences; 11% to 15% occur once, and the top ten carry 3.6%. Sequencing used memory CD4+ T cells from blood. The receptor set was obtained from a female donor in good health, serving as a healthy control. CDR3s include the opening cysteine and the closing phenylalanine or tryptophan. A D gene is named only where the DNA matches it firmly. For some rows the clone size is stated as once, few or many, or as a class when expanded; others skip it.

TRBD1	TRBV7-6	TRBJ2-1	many	TGTGCCAGCAGCCCTCAAACAGGGGAGAATGAGCAGTTCTTC	CASSPQTGENEQFF
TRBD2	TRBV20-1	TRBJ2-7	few	TGCAGTGCTAGAGAAACCGGGACTATCCGTTACGAGCAGTACTTC	CSARETGTIRYEQYF
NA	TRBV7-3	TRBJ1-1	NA	TGTGCCAGCAGCTTTAGTACAGGGACTGAAGCTTTCTTT	CASSFSTGTEAFF
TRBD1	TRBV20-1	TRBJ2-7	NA	TGCAGTGCTAGAGATGGGACAGTCTCCTACGAGCAGTACTTC	CSARDGTVSYEQYF
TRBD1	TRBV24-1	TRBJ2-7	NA	TGTGCCACCAGTGAGTCACGGACAGGGATGTTGGGCGAGCAGTACTTC	CATSESRTGMLGEQYF
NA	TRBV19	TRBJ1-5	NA	TGTGCCAGTAGTACTCGGGGCCCGGGTCAGCCCCAGCATTTT	CASSTRGPGQPQHF
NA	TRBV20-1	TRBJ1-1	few	TGCAGTGCCCCCAAGGGGGGAGCGGAGGCTTTCTTT	CSAPKGGAEAFF
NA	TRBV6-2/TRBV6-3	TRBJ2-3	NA	TGTGCCAGCAGTAAGGGATGGCGGGGACGCACAGATACGCAGTATTTT	CASSKGWRGRTDTQYF
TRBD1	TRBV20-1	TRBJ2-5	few	TGCAGACCGGACAGGGGGGAGGAGACCCAGTACTTC	CRPDRGEETQYF
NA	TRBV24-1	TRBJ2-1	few	TGTGCCACCTCTTTAGGGGGGCTCAATGAGCAGTTCTTC	CATSLGGLNEQFF
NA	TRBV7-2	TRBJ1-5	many	TGTGCCAGCAGCTTAGATGGTCAGCCCCAGCATTTT	CASSLDGQPQHF
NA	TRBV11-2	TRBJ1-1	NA	TGTGCCAGCAGCTTCCAGGGCAGTACGGTGACTGAAGCTTTCTTT	CASSFQGSTVTEAFF
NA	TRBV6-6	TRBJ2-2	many	TGTGCCAGCAGTTATGGGGGGAACACCGGGGAGCTGTTTTTT	CASSYGGNTGELFF
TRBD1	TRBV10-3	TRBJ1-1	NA	TGTGCCATCAGTGAGAGACAGGGGAGCACTGAAGCTTTCTTT	CAISERQGSTEAFF
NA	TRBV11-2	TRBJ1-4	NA	TGTGCCAGCAGCCCGGAGGGAGGGGTGCGACTGTTTTTT	CASSPEGGVRLFF
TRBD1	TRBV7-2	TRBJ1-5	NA	TGTGCCAGCAGGGCGGGGACAGGGGGTCAGCCCCAGCATTTT	CASRAGTGGQPQHF
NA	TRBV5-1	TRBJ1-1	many	TGCGCCAGCAGCTTGCACGGACAGAACACTGAAGCTTTCTTT	CASSLHGQNTEAFF
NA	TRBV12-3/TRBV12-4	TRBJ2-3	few	TGTGCCAGCAGTTTAGGAGGGATCCTCACAGATACGCAGTATTTT	CASSLGGILTDTQYF
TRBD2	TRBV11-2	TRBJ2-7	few	TGTGCCAGCAGCCCCAGACGGACTAGCGGGTCCTACGAGCAGTACTTC	CASSPRRTSGSYEQYF
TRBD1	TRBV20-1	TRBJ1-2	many	TGCAGTGCTAGGAAACCGGGACAGGGGGCGGAAGGCTACACCTTC	CSARKPGQGAEGYTF
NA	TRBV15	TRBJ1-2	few	TGTGCCACCAGCAGAGAACAGTATGGCTACACCTTC	CATSREQYGYTF
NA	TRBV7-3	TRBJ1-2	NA	TGTGCCAGCAGCTCGGACAGTTTCTCTGGCTACACCTTC	CASSSDSFSGYTF
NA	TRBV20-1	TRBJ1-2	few	TGCAGTCGGTCAGGGCAGGGACGCGGCTACACCTTC	CSRSGQGRGYTF
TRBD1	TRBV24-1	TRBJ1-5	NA	TGTGCCACCAGTGAAAACAGGGGCCAGCCCCAGCATTTT	CATSENRGQPQHF
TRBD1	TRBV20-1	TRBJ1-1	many	TGCCTTTGGACAGGGGTGAACACTGAAGCTTTCTTT	CLWTGVNTEAFF
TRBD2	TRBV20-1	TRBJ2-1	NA	TGCAGTGCCAGGACGACTAGCGGGAGTGGGGTGGGCTACAATGAGCAGTTCTTC	CSARTTSGSGVGYNEQFF
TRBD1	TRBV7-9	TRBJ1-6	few	TGTGCCAGCAGCCCAGGGGGCGATCATTCACCCCTCCACTTT	CASSPGGDHSPLHF
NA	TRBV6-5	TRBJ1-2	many	TGTGCCAGCAGCCCTAGTGGAAGTGGCTACACCTTC	CASSPSGSGYTF
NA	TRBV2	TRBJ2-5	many	TGTGCCAGCACCCTATCCAGGGAAGAGACCCAGTACTTC	CASTLSREETQYF
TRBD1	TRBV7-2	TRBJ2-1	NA	TGTGCCAGCAGCAGGCGACAGGGGGCCTTCACTGTTGATGAGCAGTTCTTC	CASSRRQGAFTVDEQFF
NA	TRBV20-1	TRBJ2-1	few	TGCAGTGTACGCCAGCCAGGCGGTGAGCAGTTCTTC	CSVRQPGGEQFF
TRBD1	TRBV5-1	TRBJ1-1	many	TGCGCCAGCAGCCCGGACAGGGATATGACTTTCTTT	CASSPDRDMTFF
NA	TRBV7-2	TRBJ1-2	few	TGTGCCAGCGGCATGAGTTCCCCCTATGGCTACACCTTC	CASGMSSPYGYTF
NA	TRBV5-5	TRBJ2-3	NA	TGTGCCAGCAGCTTCGACTTACCCACAGATACGCAGTATTTT	CASSFDLPTDTQYF
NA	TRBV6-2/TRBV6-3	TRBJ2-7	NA	TGTGCCAGCGTTAGACAGGTAACCTACGAGCAGTACTTC	CASVRQVTYEQYF
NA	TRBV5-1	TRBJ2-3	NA	TGCGCCAGCTCCCGAGGGACACCCAGCACAGATACGCAGTATTTT	CASSRGTPSTDTQYF
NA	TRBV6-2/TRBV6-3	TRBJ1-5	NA	TGTGCCAGCAGTGAAGTTTATCAGCCCCAGCATTTT	CASSEVYQPQHF
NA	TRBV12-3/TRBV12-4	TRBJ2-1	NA	TGTGCCAGCAGACAAGGACAGTACAATGAGCAGTTCTTC	CASRQGQYNEQFF
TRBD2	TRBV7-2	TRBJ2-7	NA	TGTGCCAGCAGCCCGCGGGGACTAGCGGGGGGGCAAGGGGCCGAGCAGTACTTC	CASSPRGLAGGQGAEQYF
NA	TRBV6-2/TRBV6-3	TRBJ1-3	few	TGTGCCAGCAGTTACTCGGCCGGATTGTTCTCTGGAAACACCATATATTTT	CASSYSAGLFSGNTIYF
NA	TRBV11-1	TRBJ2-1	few	TGTGCCAGCAGCTCTCCCAGAAGGGCTGAGCAGTTCTTC	CASSSPRRAEQFF
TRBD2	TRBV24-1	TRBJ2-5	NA	TGTGCCACCGCCGCCAGCGGGAGGGGCCCAGAGACCCAGTACTTC	CATAASGRGPETQYF
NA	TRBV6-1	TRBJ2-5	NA	TGTGCCAGCAGTGAAGCTCCGGGGAGGCAAGAGACCCAGTACTTC	CASSEAPGRQETQYF
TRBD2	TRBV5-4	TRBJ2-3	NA	TGTGCCAGCAGCTTGTCCGGGACTAGCGGGAGAAGGGCAGATACGCAGTATTTT	CASSLSGTSGRRADTQYF
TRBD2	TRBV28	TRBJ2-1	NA	TGTGCCAGCAGGCGACACCTAGCGGGGTCGTACAATGAGCAGTTCTTC	CASRRHLAGSYNEQFF
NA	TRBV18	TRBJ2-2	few	TGTGCCAGCTCACCCGGGACAAGAGGAACCGGGGAGCTGTTTTTT	CASSPGTRGTGELFF
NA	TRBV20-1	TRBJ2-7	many	TGCAGTGCTAGACCTGTGGGGAGAACCAGGTACGAGCAGTACTTC	CSARPVGRTRYEQYF
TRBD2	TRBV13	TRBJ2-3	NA	TGTGCCAGCAGGCGAAGGGAGGGAAGCGCAGATACGCAGTATTTT	CASRRREGSADTQYF
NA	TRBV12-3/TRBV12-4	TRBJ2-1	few	TGTGCCAGCAGTTCCTCACAGGGAGTTAGCTCCTACAATGAGCAGTTCTTC	CASSSSQGVSSYNEQFF
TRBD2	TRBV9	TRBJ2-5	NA	TGTGCCAGCAGCCCCCGAGGGAGCGGGACGGGAGAGACCCAGTACTTC	CASSPRGSGTGETQYF
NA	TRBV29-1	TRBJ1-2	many	TGCAGCGTTGAACGGGAACGCGGCTACACCTTC	CSVERERGYTF
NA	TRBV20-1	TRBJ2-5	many	TGCAGTGCTAGAGGACATCTAGCGATGGAGACCCAGTACTTC	CSARGHLAMETQYF
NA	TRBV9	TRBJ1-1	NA	TGTGCCAGCAGCGTAGGTGGAGCGATGAACACTGAAGCTTTCTTT	CASSVGGAMNTEAFF